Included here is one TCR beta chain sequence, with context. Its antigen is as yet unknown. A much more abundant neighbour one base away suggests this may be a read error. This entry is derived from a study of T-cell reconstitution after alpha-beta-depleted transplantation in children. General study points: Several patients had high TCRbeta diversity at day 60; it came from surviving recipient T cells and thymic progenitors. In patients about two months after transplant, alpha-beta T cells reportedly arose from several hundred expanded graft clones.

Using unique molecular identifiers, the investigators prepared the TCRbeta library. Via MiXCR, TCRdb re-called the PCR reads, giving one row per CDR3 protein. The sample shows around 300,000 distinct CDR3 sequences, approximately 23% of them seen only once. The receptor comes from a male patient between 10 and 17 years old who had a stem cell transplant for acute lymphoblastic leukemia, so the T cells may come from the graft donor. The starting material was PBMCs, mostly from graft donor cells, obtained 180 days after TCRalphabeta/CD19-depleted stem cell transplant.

CDR3 bases: TGCAGTGCTAGTTTTTCACCGGGCAGGTTGTACGAGCAGTACTTC. The encoded protein is CSASFSPGRLYEQYF. This chain connects TRBV20-1 to TRBJ2-7; D remains ambiguous. V was clipped by 3 bases and J by 4 bases, with 19 bases between them. CDR3 length equals 15 residues. CDR1 DFQATT and CDR2 SNEGSKA come from the germline V gene (reference sequence).